The 13 T cell receptor beta chains below all came from one sample that was sequenced in a study of graft-versus-host responses after intestinal transplantation. Sequencing used immunoSEQ multiplex PCR; TCRdb keeps in-frame clones, though not all of them. Among 96,000 or so clones, 80% to 95% were seen once, and the ten largest hold approximately 0.17%. These TCRs are of unknown antigen specificity. The sample consisted of unstimulated CD4+ T cells sorted from spleen or lymph node cells, taken before intestinal transplant. The receptors were sampled from a human donor who received an intestinal transplant.

The rearrangement joins TRBV11-2 to TRBJ1-4, with unresolved D. Trimming removed 2 bases from V and 5 bases from J, with 12 bases in between. This CDR3 comprises 15 residues. Germline CDR1 and CDR2: SGHAT and FQNNGV. In nucleotides, the CDR3 is TGTGCCAGCAGCTTAAGTTTTTCTAGGAATGAAAAACTGTTTTTT. The encoded protein is CASSLSFSRNEKLFF.

The V gene is TRBV5-1, the J gene TRBJ2-7, with a weak D call TRBD2 (6 bases). Trimming took off 4 bases at V and 6 bases at J, with 20 bases between the two ends. This CDR3 comprises 15 residues. Germline values: CDR1 SGHRS, CDR2 YFSETQ. This chain's CDR3 is CASSRDGGASIEQYF. The DNA of the CDR3 is TGCGCCAGCAGCCGCGATGGCGGGGCCTCCATCGAGCAGTACTTC.

This chain uses TRBV15 with TRBJ1-1, with TRBD1 identical over 7 bases. Trimming cost V 0 bases and J 1 base; bases outside gene matches: 8. This CDR3 contains 17 residues. In germline, CDR1 is LNHNV, CDR2 YYDKDF (reference sequence). The CDR3 DNA reads as TGTGCCACCAGCAGAGAATACGGAGGGGGCGGGAACACTGAAGCTTTCTTT. Protein: CATSREYGGGGNTEAFF. The whole variable domain, remainder taken from reference TRBV15 and TRBJ1-1, is DAMVIQNPRYQVTQFGKPVTLSCSQTLNHNVMYWYQQKSSQAPKLLFHYYDKDFNNEADTPDNFQSRRPNTSFCFLDIRSPGLGDTAMYLCATSREYGGGGNTEAFFGQGTRLTVV.

The chain carries TRBV6-1 and TRBJ1-2, with 8 positions matching TRBD1. From germline, CDR1 is MNHNS and CDR2 SASEGT. Trimming took 0 bases from V and 4 from J; bases not matched to a gene: 4. This CDR3 comprises 15 residues. CDR3 residues: CASSEALQGAYGYTF. CDR3 in DNA: TGTGCCAGCAGTGAAGCGCTTCAGGGGGCCTATGGCTACACCTTC.

This chain connects TRBV7-9 to TRBJ2-7; perhaps TRBD1 as D (5 bases). The CDR3 contains 13 residues. V lost 5 bases and J lost 4, with 12 bases in between. CDR1 and CDR2 (germline): SEHNR, FQNEAQ (reference sequence). The CDR3 sequence is CASSPGLLYEQYF. DNA for the CDR3: TGTGCCAGCAGCCCAGGGTTATTGTACGAGCAGTACTTC. The full variable domain, its missing parts supplied by reference TRBV7-9 and TRBJ2-7, is DTGVSQNPRHKITKRGQNVTFRCDPISEHNRLYWYRQTLGQGPEFLTYFQNEAQLEKSRLLSDRFSAERPKGSFSTLEIQRTEQGDSAMYLCASSPGLLYEQYFGPGTRLTVT.

This clone was seen once. This chain connects TRBV11-3 to TRBJ2-1; D perhaps matches TRBD2 (5 bases). The V gene lost 5 bases and the J gene lost 4 bases, with 9 bases spanning the gap. CDR3 length equals 13 residues. Looked up from germline, CDR1 is SGHNT and CDR2 is YENEEA. CDR3 amino acids: CASSRRGYNEQFF. As DNA, the CDR3 is TGTGCCAGCAGCCGTCGGGGATACAATGAGCAGTTCTTC.

The rearrangement links TRBV18 to TRBJ2-5, with TRBD2 matching over 8 bases. Germline V gene sequence: CDR1 KGHSH, CDR2 LQKENI. V lost 4 bases, J lost 1 base, and 5 bases stayed unmatched. The CDR3 length is 15 residues. CDR3 region: CASSQVGGAQETQYF. In DNA form, the CDR3 reads TGTGCCAGCTCACAGGTCGGGGGGGCCCAAGAGACCCAGTACTTC. Using reference TRBV18 and TRBJ2-5 for the parts outside the CDR3, the full variable domain is NAGVMQNPRHLVRRRGQEARLRCSPMKGHSHVYWYRQLPEEGLKFMVYLQKENIIDESGMPKERFSAEFPKEGPSILRIQQVVRGDSAAYFCASSQVGGAQETQYFGPGTRLLVL.

V usage is TRBV9 and J usage is TRBJ2-3; 10 positions match TRBD2. The ends lost 4 bases at V and 5 bases at J; junction bases unmatched: 10. The CDR3 sequence is 16 residues long. Germline V gene sequence: CDR1 SGDLS, CDR2 YYNGEE. CDR3 loop: CASSPRGAGGLDTQYF. The DNA for the CDR3 is TGTGCCAGCAGCCCGAGGGGAGCGGGAGGGTTAGATACGCAGTATTTT.

The CDR3 is CASSIGRGSTGELFF. The CDR3 DNA reads TGTGCCAGTAGTATAGGGAGAGGGAGCACCGGGGAGCTGTTTTTT. V is TRBV19 and J is TRBJ2-2; the D gene is possibly TRBD2 (5 bases). The CDR3 is 15 residues long. Germline CDR1 reads LNHDA; CDR2 reads SQIVND (reference sequence). V was shortened by 1 base and J by 4 bases, with 10 bases between the two germline ends.

The V call is TRBV15, the J call TRBJ2-1; the D gene is possibly TRBD2 (6 bases). CDR3 size: 17 residues. Trimming pared 0 bases from V and 5 bases from J, leaving 17 bases between. CDR1 is LNHNV and CDR2 is YYDKDF in the germline V gene (reference sequence). The CDR3 loop is CATSRDKRDSRDNEQFF. The DNA of the CDR3 is TGTGCCACCAGCAGAGATAAGAGGGACTCGAGGGACAATGAGCAGTTCTTC. The full variable domain, completed using reference TRBV15 and TRBJ2-1, is DAMVIQNPRYQVTQFGKPVTLSCSQTLNHNVMYWYQQKSSQAPKLLFHYYDKDFNNEADTPDNFQSRRPNTSFCFLDIRSPGLGDTAMYLCATSRDKRDSRDNEQFFGPGTRLTVL.

The J gene is TRBJ1-6, the V gene TRBV11-1, with TRBD1 as a possible D gene (6 bases). The CDR3 contains 15 residues. Germline-derived CDR1 and CDR2 are SGHAT and FQDESV (reference sequence). V was clipped by 3 bases and J by 12 bases, with 18 bases between them. The CDR3 coding sequence is TGTGCCAGCAGCTTGGGGGACATTGGGCGTGGACCCCTCCACTTT. It is translated as CASSLGDIGRGPLHF. The full variable domain, completed using reference TRBV11-1 and TRBJ1-6, is EAEVAQSPRYKITEKSQAVAFWCDPISGHATLYWYRQILGQGPELLVQFQDESVVDDSQLPKDRFSAERLKGVDSTLKIQPAELGDSAMYLCASSLGDIGRGPLHFGNGTRLTVT.

The rearrangement links TRBV5-1 to TRBJ1-2; D gene unclear. In germline, CDR1 is SGHRS, CDR2 YFSETQ. CDR3 length: 16 residues. V lost 0 bases and J 1 base, leaving 13 bases between the germline ends. CDR3 in amino acids: CASSLAIGPFNYGYTF. In DNA form, the CDR3 reads TGCGCCAGCAGCTTGGCAATTGGGCCGTTTAACTATGGCTACACCTTC.

The chain couples TRBV6-1 to TRBJ1-1; D ambiguous. The CDR3 is made up of 13 amino acids. Per the germline V gene, CDR1 is MNHNS and CDR2 is SASEGT. V was clipped by 4 bases and J by 3 bases, with 9 bases between them. The CDR3 region is CASSASGHTEAFF. The CDR3 DNA follows: TGTGCCAGCAGTGCGTCAGGCCACACTGAAGCTTTCTTT.